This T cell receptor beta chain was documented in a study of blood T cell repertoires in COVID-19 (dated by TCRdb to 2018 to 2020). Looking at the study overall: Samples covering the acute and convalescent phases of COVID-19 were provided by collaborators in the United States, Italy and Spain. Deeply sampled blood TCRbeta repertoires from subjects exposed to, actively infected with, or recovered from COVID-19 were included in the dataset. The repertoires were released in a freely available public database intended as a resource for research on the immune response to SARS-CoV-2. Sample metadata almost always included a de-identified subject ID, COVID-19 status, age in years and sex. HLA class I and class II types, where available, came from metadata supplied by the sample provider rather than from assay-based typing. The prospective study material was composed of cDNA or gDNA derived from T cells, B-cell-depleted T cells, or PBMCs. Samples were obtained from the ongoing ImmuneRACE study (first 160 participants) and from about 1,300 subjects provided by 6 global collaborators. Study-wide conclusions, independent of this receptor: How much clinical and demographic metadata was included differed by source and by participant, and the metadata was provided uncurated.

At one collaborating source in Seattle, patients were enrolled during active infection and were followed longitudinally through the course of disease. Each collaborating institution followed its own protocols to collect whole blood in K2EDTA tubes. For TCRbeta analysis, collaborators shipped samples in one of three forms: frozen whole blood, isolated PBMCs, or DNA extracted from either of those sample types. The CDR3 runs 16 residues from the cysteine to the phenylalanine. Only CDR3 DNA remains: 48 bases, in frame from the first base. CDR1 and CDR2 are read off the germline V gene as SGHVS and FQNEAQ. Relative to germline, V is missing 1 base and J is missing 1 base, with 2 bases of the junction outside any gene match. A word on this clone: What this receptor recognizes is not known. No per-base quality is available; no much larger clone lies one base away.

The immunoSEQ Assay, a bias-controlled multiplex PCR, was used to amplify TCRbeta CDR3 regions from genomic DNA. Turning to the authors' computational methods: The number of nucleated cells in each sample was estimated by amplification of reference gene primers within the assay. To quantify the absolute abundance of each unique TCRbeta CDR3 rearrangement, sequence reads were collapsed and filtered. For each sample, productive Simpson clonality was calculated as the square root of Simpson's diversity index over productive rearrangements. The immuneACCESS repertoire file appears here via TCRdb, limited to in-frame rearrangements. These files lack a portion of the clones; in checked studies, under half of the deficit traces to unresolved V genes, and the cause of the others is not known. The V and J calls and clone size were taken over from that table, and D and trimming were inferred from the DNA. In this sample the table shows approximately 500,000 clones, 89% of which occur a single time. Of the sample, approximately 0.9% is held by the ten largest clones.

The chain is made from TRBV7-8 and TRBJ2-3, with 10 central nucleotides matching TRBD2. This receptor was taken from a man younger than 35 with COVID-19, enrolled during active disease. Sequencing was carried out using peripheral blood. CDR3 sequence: CASSLGLAGRTDTQYF. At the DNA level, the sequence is TGTGCCAGCAGCTTAGGACTAGCGGGCCGCACAGATACGCAGTATTTT.